Presented here are 31 T cell receptor beta chains from one specimen sequenced in a study of T cells after yellow fever vaccination. A single record per CDR3 protein comes from TCRdb applying MiXCR to the 5' RACE reads. Of 60,000 to 75,000 distinct CDR3 sequences listed, approximately 6.1% are singletons. The specimen was CD8+ T cells sorted from PBMCs, collected roughly seven weeks after the first yellow fever vaccination. Source of these receptors: a man aged 18 to 30 who received the YFV17D yellow fever vaccine.

This clonotype was seen a handful of times. The rearrangement joins TRBV1 to TRBJ2-7; the table's D call, TRBD2, has no DNA check behind it. TRBV1 is classified as a pseudogene. The CDR3 runs to 15 residues. This CDR3 is CTSSRFLGLVYEQYV. In nucleotides, the CDR3 is TGCACCAGCAGCCGGTTTTTGGGACTAGTCTACGAGCAGTACGTC.

This clonotype was detected ten times or more. This chain uses TRBV20-1 with TRBJ2-3; a possible D gene is TRBD2 (5 bases). Germline values: CDR1 DFQATT, CDR2 SNEGSKA (reference sequence). V was cut by 7 bases and J by 2 bases, with 19 bases left in between. The CDR3 totals 15 residues. CDR3 nucleotide sequence: TGCAGTGGGACTGAACTCCCTCGACCCACAGATACGCAGTATTTT. Its translation: CSGTELPRPTDTQYF.

This clonotype has only a few counts. V usage is TRBV7-9 and J usage is TRBJ1-6; D is unresolved. The CDR3 runs to 16 residues. Looked up from germline, CDR1 is SEHNR and CDR2 is FQNEAQ (reference sequence). V shed 2 bases and J shed 6 bases, with 14 bases lying between them. The CDR3 nucleotides read TGTGCCAGCAGCTTAAGGACGGAATTTACTAATTCACCCCTCCACTTT. Residues: CASSLRTEFTNSPLHF.

This clonotype was found a few times. The rearrangement links TRBV25-1 to TRBJ1-2; tentatively, D is TRBD1 (6 bases). The CDR3 totals 11 residues. Trimming removed 8 bases at V and 5 bases at J, with 9 bases between. Per germline, CDR1 MGHDK and CDR2 SYGVNS. CDR3 sequence (DNA): TGTGCCAGCGAGGGGGTGTATGGCTACACCTTC. Translated, it gives CASEGVYGYTF.

This clonotype was counted at least ten times. V usage is TRBV15 and J usage is TRBJ2-1; TRBD1 agrees at 9 bases. Trimming removed 5 bases from V and 8 bases from J; junction bases left unmatched: 1. In germline, CDR1 is LNHNV, CDR2 YYDKDF (reference sequence). This CDR3 is built from 12 residues. The CDR3 here is CATSGQGYEQFF. For the CDR3, the DNA is TGTGCCACCAGCGGACAGGGGTATGAGCAGTTCTTC.

This clonotype was seen a handful of times. The rearrangement links TRBV5-1 to TRBJ1-1; 9 bases line up with TRBD1. Germline V lookup: CDR1 SGHRS, CDR2 YFSETQ. The CDR3 consists of 14 residues. The V gene end was trimmed by 8 bases and the J gene end by 6 bases; junction bases not matched to a gene: 11. The CDR3 sequence is CASGTGSSHSEAFF. In DNA form, the CDR3 reads TGCGCCAGTGGGACAGGGTCCTCCCACTCTGAAGCTTTCTTT.

This clonotype was seen repeatedly, ten times or more. The chain is built from TRBV29-1 and TRBJ1-1; D possibly corresponds to TRBD1 (6 bases). V gave up 4 bases and J gave up 4 bases, with 10 bases separating them. The CDR3 length is 12 residues. CDR1 is SQVTM, CDR2 ANQGSEA, per germline. The CDR3, as DNA: TGCAGCGTTGGAAGGGGGGGCACTGAAGCTTTCTTT. Translated: CSVGRGGTEAFF.

The chain is built from TRBV4-1 and TRBJ2-6; TRBD1 agrees at 7 bases. Trimming removed 3 bases from V and 4 bases from J; junction bases left unmatched: 6. CDR3 length: 16 residues. Looked up from germline, CDR1 is MGHRA and CDR2 is YSYEKL. CDR3 amino acids: CASSQATGLGANVLTF. In nucleotides, the CDR3 is TGCGCCAGCAGCCAGGCGACAGGGCTCGGGGCCAACGTCCTGACTTTC.

This clonotype was detected ten times or more. The chain has TRBV20-1 and TRBJ1-1; D unresolved. CDR1 DFQATT and CDR2 SNEGSKA come from the germline V gene (reference sequence). This CDR3 region has 12 residues. Deletions cut 6 bases from V and 1 base from J, with 9 bases between. CDR3 amino acids: CSANGPNTEAFF. The CDR3 nucleotides read TGCAGTGCCAACGGCCCGAACACTGAAGCTTTCTTT.

This clonotype was counted at least ten times. CDR3 loop: CASSPEGGEQFF. CDR3 nucleotides: TGTGCCAGCAGCCCCGAGGGGGGTGAGCAGTTCTTC. The V gene is TRBV4-2, the J gene TRBJ2-1; D might be TRBD1 or TRBD2, each matching 6 bases. Trimming pared 4 bases from V and 9 bases from J, leaving 10 bases between. The CDR3 has 12 residues. The germline V gene has CDR1 LGHNA and CDR2 YNFKEQ.

This clonotype was observed a handful of times. The chain uses TRBV28 and TRBJ2-4; D remains unclear. Trimming pared 1 base from V and 9 bases from J, leaving 7 bases between. The germline V gene encodes CDR1 MDHEN and CDR2 SYDVKM. The CDR3 has 12 residues. The CDR3 bases are TGTGCCAGCAGTTTATCTCGACCCATTCAGTACTTC. The encoded protein is CASSLSRPIQYF.

This clonotype was counted only a few times. The chain employs TRBV12-3 or TRBV12-4 and TRBJ1-5; the D gene is possibly TRBD1 (5 bases). V lost 5 bases and J lost 2, with 10 bases in between. This CDR3 is built from 14 residues. The CDR3 region is CASSGQGGNQPQHF. In DNA, the CDR3 is TGTGCCAGCAGTGGCCAGGGAGGCAATCAGCCCCAGCATTTT.

This clonotype was observed many times. Here the CDR3 reads CASSVGGTKNIQYF. CDR3 bases: TGTGCCAGCAGCGTCGGGGGGACCAAAAACATTCAGTACTTC. The chain recombines TRBV9 with TRBJ2-4; 7 bases fit TRBD2. The CDR3 runs 14 residues. The germline V gene has CDR1 SGDLS and CDR2 YYNGEE. Unmatched junction bases numbered 1, after V lost 2 bases and J lost 2 bases.

This clonotype was counted many times. The rearrangement uses TRBV7-9 and TRBJ1-1; 8 bases map to TRBD1. This CDR3 is built from 18 residues. The V gene end was trimmed by 5 bases and the J gene end by 1 base; junction bases not matched to a gene: 15. Germline values: CDR1 SEHNR, CDR2 FQNEAQ (reference sequence). CDR3 coding DNA: TGTGCCAGCAGCCCCGCGACAGGGGCCTTTGGCCCGAACACTGAAGCTTTCTTT. Translating gives CASSPATGAFGPNTEAFF.

This clonotype showed up many times. This chain joins TRBV28 and TRBJ2-1, with TRBD2 matching over 7 bases. CDR3 length: 15 amino acids. Trimming at V came to 6 bases and at J to 4 bases, leaving 9 bases not matched to a gene. From germline, CDR1 is MDHEN and CDR2 SYDVKM. The DNA of the CDR3 is TGTGCCAGCAGCTTTCGGGGCGGGGGATACAATGAGCAGTTCTTC. Residues: CASSFRGGGYNEQFF. The full variable domain, with the rest looked up from reference TRBV28 and TRBJ2-1, is DVKVTQSSRYLVKRTGEKVFLECVQDMDHENMFWYRQDPGLGLRLIYFSYDVKMKEKGDIPEGYSVSREKKERFSLILESASTNQTSMYLCASSFRGGGYNEQFFGPGTRLTVL.

This clonotype was recorded many times. The rearrangement links TRBV14 to TRBJ2-2; 10 nucleotides line up with TRBD1. Germline V gene sequence: CDR1 SGHDN, CDR2 FVKESK. The CDR3 is 16 residues long. With V trimmed by 4 bases and J by 5 bases, 7 bases remained unmatched. CDR3 DNA: TGTGCCAGCAGCCCGCGGGACAGGGGCTATACCGGGGAGCTGTTTTTT. Its protein product is CASSPRDRGYTGELFF.

Many counts were recorded for this clonotype. J is TRBJ1-5 and V is TRBV5-5; possibly TRBD1 for D (5 bases). CDR1 and CDR2 from the germline V gene are SGHKS and YYEKEE (reference sequence). The CDR3 is made up of 14 amino acids. Trimming left V 0 bases short and J 6 bases short, with 10 bases between. CDR3 in amino acids: CASSLGGGGQPQHF. The CDR3, as DNA: TGTGCCAGCAGCTTGGGTGGGGGAGGTCAGCCCCAGCATTTT.

The sample holds a few counts of this clonotype. The chain links TRBV11-1 to TRBJ2-2; TRBD1 agrees at 10 bases. Germline V gives CDR1 SGHAT, CDR2 FQDESV (reference sequence). The V segment lost 5 bases and the J segment 6 bases; nucleotides outside the gene matches: 15. CDR3 length equals 18 residues. In nucleotides, the CDR3 is TGTGCCAGCAGCGCCGTGATGCAGGGACAGGGGATTCCCGGGGAGCTGTTTTTT. Its protein is CASSAVMQGQGIPGELFF. Together with reference TRBV11-1 and TRBJ2-2, the CDR3 gives the full variable domain: EAEVAQSPRYKITEKSQAVAFWCDPISGHATLYWYRQILGQGPELLVQFQDESVVDDSQLPKDRFSAERLKGVDSTLKIQPAELGDSAMYLCASSAVMQGQGIPGELFFGEGSRLTVL.

The chain employs TRBV4-2 and TRBJ2-1, with unresolved D. The length of the CDR3 is 14 residues. Germline loops: CDR1 LGHNA, CDR2 YNFKEQ. Trimming left V 9 bases short and J 5 bases short, with 17 bases between. The CDR3 region is CARGPEVRHNEQFF. CDR3 coding DNA: TGTGCCAGGGGCCCCGAGGTACGGCACAATGAGCAGTTCTTC.

This clonotype occurred a few times. The chain is built from TRBV11-2 and TRBJ2-1; unclear D gene. CDR3 length equals 15 residues. Trimming pared 6 bases from V and 0 bases from J, leaving 12 bases between. Germline V gene sequence: CDR1 SGHAT, CDR2 FQNNGV. CDR3 DNA: TGTGCCAGCAGTTCAAAGGGCAGCTCCTACAATGAGCAGTTCTTC. This sequence encodes CASSSKGSSYNEQFF.

In its sample, this clonotype was seen a few times. This sequence joins TRBV7-9 and TRBJ1-1, with D unclear. The V end was cut by 5 bases, the J end by 1 base, with 8 bases between. The germline CDR1 and CDR2 sequences are SEHNR and FQNEAQ (reference sequence). The CDR3 loop spans 13 amino acids. Written as DNA, the CDR3 is TGTGCCAGCAGCCCCTTGGGGAACACTGAAGCTTTCTTT. Protein sequence: CASSPLGNTEAFF.

A few counts support this clonotype. The CDR3 nucleotides read TGTGCCAGTAGTATGGTAGCGGGGGCCACAGATACGCAGTATTTT. This codes for CASSMVAGATDTQYF. This chain uses TRBV19 with TRBJ2-3; TRBD2 agrees at 9 bases. From germline, CDR1 is LNHDA and CDR2 SQIVND (reference sequence). J was trimmed by 2 bases and V by 3 bases; bases with no gene match: 3. The CDR3 spans 15 residues.

This clonotype was seen at least ten times. V is TRBV6-6 and J is TRBJ1-1; D possibly corresponds to TRBD1 (6 bases). Germline CDR1 MNHNY, CDR2 SVGAGI (reference sequence). There are 11 residues in the CDR3. V dropped 6 bases and J dropped 10 bases, with 12 bases sitting between them. CDR3: CASRQTGLAFF. The CDR3 nucleotides are TGTGCCAGCAGGCAGACAGGCCTAGCTTTCTTT.

J is TRBJ2-1 and V is TRBV11-3; D may be TRBD2 (5 bases). The germline gives CDR1 SGHNT, CDR2 YENEEA. Trimming pared 1 base from V and 7 bases from J, leaving 17 bases between. This CDR3 is 16 amino acids long. The CDR3 here is CASSLASHGDPNEQFF. The CDR3, as DNA: TGTGCCAGCAGCTTAGCTAGCCATGGGGATCCGAATGAGCAGTTCTTC.

This clonotype was recorded at least ten times. The chain is built from TRBV4-3 and TRBJ2-3, with D possibly matching TRBD1 (5 bases). CDR3 size: 16 residues. V dropped 2 bases and J dropped 0 bases, with 12 bases sitting between them. Germline V gene sequence: CDR1 LGHNA, CDR2 YSLEER. This chain's CDR3 is CASSQSKGASTDTQYF. In nucleotides, the CDR3 is TGCGCCAGCAGCCAATCAAAAGGGGCTAGCACAGATACGCAGTATTTT.

This clonotype occurred a few times. The chain uses TRBV30 and TRBJ2-7; D is possibly TRBD1 (7 bases). This CDR3 is built from 12 residues. The germline gives CDR1 GTSNPN, CDR2 SVGIG (reference sequence). V lost 4 bases and J 9 bases, leaving 16 bases between the germline ends. CDR3 DNA: TGTGCCTGGATCGGGGGACAGAAGGGGCAGTACTTC. It specifies CAWIGGQKGQYF.

This clonotype was counted ten times or more. The gene calls are TRBV6-2 or TRBV6-3 and TRBJ1-6; a weak D match, TRBD1 (5 bases). The CDR3 runs to 14 residues. Between the trimmed V and J ends, which lost 0 bases and 9 bases, there was a span of 9 bases. Germline V CDR1 and CDR2: MNHEY, SVGEGT. The CDR3 coding sequence is TGTGCCAGCAGTTACTCGGGGGGGACTTCACCCCTCCACTTT. This gives the protein CASSYSGGTSPLHF.

This clonotype has at least ten counts. V gene TRBV3-1 combines with J gene TRBJ1-1, with 8 bases fitting TRBD1. Unmatched junction bases numbered 5, after V lost 5 bases and J lost 3 bases. This CDR3 contains 14 residues. In germline, CDR1 is LGHDT, CDR2 YNNKEL (reference sequence). This CDR3 reads CASSGQGADTEAFF. CDR3 nucleotide sequence: TGTGCCAGCAGCGGTCAGGGGGCGGACACTGAAGCTTTCTTT.

This clonotype was detected ten times or more. This sequence joins TRBV6-2 or TRBV6-3 and TRBJ2-5, with D hard to call. V lost 5 bases and J lost 5, with 12 bases in between. From germline, CDR1 is MNHEY and CDR2 SVGEGT. CDR3 size: 13 residues. The CDR3 DNA is TGTGCCAGCAGTCCCGAGTTTGGGGAGACCCAGTACTTC. It encodes CASSPEFGETQYF.

The chain uses TRBV7-9 and TRBJ2-7; 7 nucleotides match TRBD1. With 4 bases clipped from V and 3 bases from J, the junction kept 6 bases outside the gene matches. Germline CDR1 and CDR2: SEHNR and FQNEAQ (reference sequence). CDR3 length: 14 amino acids. The CDR3 DNA follows: TGTGCCAGCAGCTCCCTGGGACAGAACTACGAGCAGTACTTC. Its translation is CASSSLGQNYEQYF.

This clonotype was detected ten times or more. This rearrangement joins TRBV5-5 to TRBJ2-5, with 9 bases matching TRBD1. V lost 4 bases to trimming and J lost 1 base; unmatched junction nucleotides: 2. This CDR3 contains 14 residues. CDR1 and CDR2 from the germline V gene are SGHKS and YYEKEE (reference sequence). The CDR3 reads CASSVTGGQETQYF. The CDR3 DNA is TGTGCCAGCAGCGTGACAGGGGGCCAAGAGACCCAGTACTTC. Complete variable domain (other parts from reference TRBV5-5 and TRBJ2-5): DAGVTQSPTHLIKTRGQQVTLRCSPISGHKSVSWYQQVLGQGPQFIFQYYEKEERGRGNFPDRFSARQFPNYSSELNVNALLLGDSALYLCASSVTGGQETQYFGPGTRLLVL.